This T cell receptor (beta chain) was captured in a study of cytomegalovirus exposure and HLA in healthy donors. Study results and caveats: Sequencing depth across donors, presence/absence analyses assumed, was roughly uniform. Among TCR beta chains of equal frequency, HLA-associated ones were more clonally expanded in a later analysis. Some V segments could not be told apart, so they were left out, TRBV6-2 and TRBV6-3 among them.

J was trimmed by 11 bases and V by 0 bases; bases with no gene match: 10. This CDR3 is built from 15 residues. Germline V gene sequence: CDR1 MNHNY, CDR2 SVGAGI (reference sequence). Note on this clone: Antigen: not known.

13 Jbeta primers and 60 Vbeta primers were used for the PCR. The method was immunoSEQ multiplex PCR; TCRdb's version includes in-frame clones alone and lacks a portion of them. Here the sample spans some 54,000 clones, about 84% being singletons. The TCR originated in a male donor in good health and CMV-seronegative. The V gene is TRBV6-6, the J gene TRBJ1-1, with 9 bases identical to TRBD1. Sequenced material: PBMCs. Here the CDR3 DNA reads TGTGCCAGCAGTTACTCCCGACAGGGGGGGGGTGGGGCTTTCTTT. Amino acid sequence: CASSYSRQGGGGAFF.